This T cell receptor (beta chain) stems from a study of T cell responses to AZD1222 COVID-19 vaccine (dated by TCRdb to the early 2020s). Study-wide context: AZD1222 recipients whose second dose came at about 4 weeks and those whose second dose came at about 12 weeks were combined into one group, since spike-specific TCR depth and breadth did not differ between the two schedules. A total of 233 trial participants underwent TCR sequencing, of whom about 210 had received two doses of AZD1222 and roughly 26 had received two doses of the MenACWY control vaccine. Trial participants were enrolled into age subgroups of 18-55, 56-69 and 70-plus years, which contained about 150, 28 and 57 TCR-sequenced participants, respectively.

The time point label of this sample denotes: baseline before first vaccination. Samples from vaccinated people were obtained from the UK trials COV001 and COV002, which included a single-blind randomized controlled phase 2/3 trial of AZD1222 (ChAdOx1 nCoV-19) in healthy adults. For TCRbeta chain sequencing, PBMC samples from trial participants were taken at day 0 and at day 28 after the second dose. Looking up the germline V gene yields CDR1 SGHVS and CDR2 FNYEAQ. V was cut back by 4 bases and J by 1 base, leaving a gap of 13 bases between them. The cysteine opens and the phenylalanine closes a CDR3 of 15 amino acids. The CDR3 DNA has 45 bases and is translated from base 1. The CDR3 regions of human TCRbeta chains were subjected to immunosequencing. As for the authors' bioinformatics: Repertoire TCRs were checked for matches against a reference library of SARS-CoV-2-specific TCRs that had been generated using the MIRA antigen-specificity platform. Breadth was defined as the fraction of unique TCRs that were SARS-CoV-2-associated. Depth was defined as the fraction of total T cells that were SARS-CoV-2-associated. Using the MIRA data, every spike-specific TCR was mapped to the spike region that the TCR reacted to and assigned to either a CD4 or a CD8 class. Log10-transformed breadth and depth values were compared by one-way ANOVA with Sidak's multiple comparisons tests. TCRdb's version of the immuneACCESS table is confined to in-frame rearrangements and falls short of the full clone set. An unresolved V gene accounts for under half of the shortfall where checked; the remainder is of unknown origin. That table gives V, J and clone size, and the DNA gave D and trimming. This sample has roughly 100,000 clones in its table, and approximately 89% of those were observed once. The top ten clones comprise roughly 20% of the sample.

This clone was observed a single time. Its antigen has not been determined. It has no much larger one-base neighbor in the sample; base qualities were not kept. Findings and caveats that apply to the study as a whole: The 56-69-year group was small, and its depth increase did not reach significance, likely because of low power. Epitopes outside the regions mutated in the B.1.351 and B.1.1.7 variants were reportedly recognized by nearly half of the unique spike-specific TCRs. The vaccine-associated CD4 TCRs covered the entire spike protein, and the dominant responses fell in regions 160-218 and 743-854. Participants were mostly white British and included more females than males, and it was suggested by the authors that clonal diversity may have been underestimated. Because no day 14 peak-response samples were available, repertoires were characterized only after the peak T cell response. Only six AZD1222 recipients were SARS-CoV-2 seropositive at baseline, limiting conclusions about previously exposed vaccinees. A significant rise in spike-specific TCR breadth and depth was observed after two AZD1222 doses relative to day 0 and relative to MenACWY recipients.

The rearranged chain carries TRBV7-6 and TRBJ1-1, with an unclear D gene assignment. Sequenced material: peripheral blood, taken on day 0 of AZD1222 vaccination. The source is an adult in good health. Here the CDR3 is given as CASSWGTMGNTEAFF. In nucleotide form, the sequence is TGTGCCAGCAGCTGGGGAACAATGGGGAACACTGAAGCTTTCTTT.